The present TCR beta chain was sequenced within a study of T cell changes during pregnancy in multiple sclerosis. The CDR3 runs 15 residues. V was trimmed by 1 base and J by 6 bases, leaving 14 bases between them. The V gene's germline CDR1 is SGHTA and CDR2 FQGTGA. Assay: immunoSEQ multiplex PCR; the TCRdb copy retains only in-frame clones and omits some. The sample holds more than 65,000 clones, over 85% seen once. The J gene is TRBJ2-3, the V gene TRBV7-3, with D unclear. The sequence was collected from a female donor with multiple sclerosis, enrolled in a pregnancy study. The specimen was CD4+ T cells from peripheral blood mononuclear cells, collected before pregnancy. CDR3 residues: CASSLMGQAVDTQYF. In DNA, the CDR3 is TGTGCCAGCAGCTTAATGGGTCAGGCAGTCGATACGCAGTATTTT.